The T cell receptor beta chain described here comes from a study of Graves' ophthalmopathy and Graves' hyperthyroidism. This CDR3 comprises 14 residues. CDR1 and CDR2 (germline): SNHLY, FYNNEI. The V end was cut by 6 bases, the J end by 5 bases, with 14 bases between. Diagnosis used clinical symptoms, serum thyroxine, TRAb, thyroid ultrasound and orbital computed tomography. As the template, RNA transcripts were used to amplify TCR beta CDR3 regions. An initial RT-PCR round employing HTBI primers preceded a second-round multiplex PCR. TCRdb redid the calling of the multiplex PCR reads with MiXCR, one entry per CDR3 protein. The table shows approximately 700,000 distinct CDR3 sequences, with 40% occurring only once. In this sample, this clonotype turned up many times. Its antigen is still unknown. Study-wide results and limits: Detection in blood was also observed for most expanded thyroid clonotypes above 0.001 frequency.

The sequence was obtained from an adult man with Graves' ophthalmopathy. The sequenced sample consisted of peripheral blood. The chain recombines TRBV2 with TRBJ1-5; tentatively, D is TRBD1 (6 bases). The CDR3, as DNA: TGTGCCAGCAGCACCGGGACATGGGATCAGCCCCAGCATTTT. Its protein product is CASSTGTWDQPQHF.